This T cell receptor beta chain was captured in a study of T-cell reconstitution after alpha-beta-depleted transplantation in children. Trimming cost V 5 bases and J 2 bases, with 16 bases left between them. The length of the CDR3 is 16 residues. The germline V gene encodes CDR1 SGHTA and CDR2 FQGNSA. A few counts support this clonotype. The library targeted TCRbeta and was prepared with unique molecular identifiers. TCRdb itself ran the PCR reads through MiXCR, one entry per CDR3 protein. This sample has some 200,000 distinct CDR3 sequences, with about 8.2% found just once. The chain carries TRBV7-2 and TRBJ2-1, with a possible D match to TRBD1 (6 bases). Sequencing used PBMCs, mostly from graft donor cells, obtained 360 days after TCRalphabeta/CD19-depleted stem cell transplant. The receptor was isolated from a male patient aged 2-9 years who had a stem cell transplant for acute myeloid leukemia, so the T cells may come from the graft donor. This CDR3 reads CASSLSAGDAYNEQFF. Here the CDR3 DNA reads TGTGCCAGCAGCCTCTCTGCAGGGGACGCCTACAATGAGCAGTTCTTC.